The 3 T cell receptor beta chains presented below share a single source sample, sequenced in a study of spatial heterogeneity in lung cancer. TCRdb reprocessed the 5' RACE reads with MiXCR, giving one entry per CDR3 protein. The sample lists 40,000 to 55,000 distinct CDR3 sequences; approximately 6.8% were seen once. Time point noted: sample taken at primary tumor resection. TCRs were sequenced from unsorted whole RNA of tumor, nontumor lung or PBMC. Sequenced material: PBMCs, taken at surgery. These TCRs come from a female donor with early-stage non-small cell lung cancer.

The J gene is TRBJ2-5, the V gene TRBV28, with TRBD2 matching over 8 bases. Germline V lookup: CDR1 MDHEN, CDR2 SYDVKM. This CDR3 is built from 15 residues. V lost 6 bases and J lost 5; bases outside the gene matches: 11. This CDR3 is CASSTDRGGWETQYF. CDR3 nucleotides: TGTGCCAGCAGCACCGACCGGGGGGGCTGGGAGACCCAGTACTTC.

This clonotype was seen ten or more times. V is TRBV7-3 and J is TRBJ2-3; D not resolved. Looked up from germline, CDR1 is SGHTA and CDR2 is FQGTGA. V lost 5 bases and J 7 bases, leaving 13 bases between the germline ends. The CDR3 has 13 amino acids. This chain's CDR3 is CASSPEWSNTQYF. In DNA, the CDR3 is TGTGCCAGCAGCCCGGAATGGAGCAATACGCAGTATTTT.

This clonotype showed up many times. DNA of the CDR3: TGTGCCAGCAGAACCGGACAGGGGGCGTACAATGAGCAGTTCTTC. Its protein is CASRTGQGAYNEQFF. This chain joins TRBV12-3 or TRBV12-4 and TRBJ2-1; 11 positions agree with TRBD1. This CDR3 spans 15 amino acids. Germline trimming cut 6 bases from V and 4 bases from J; bases unmatched to any gene: 5.